Below are 21 T cell receptor beta chains sequenced from a single sample in a study of T-cell memory formation after mild COVID-19. TCRdb re-derived calls from the 5' RACE reads in MiXCR, one entry per CDR3 protein. This table has 13,000 to 15,000 distinct CDR3 sequences, 15% to 20% appearing once. Sequencing was carried out using PBMCs or a T cell subset sorted from them (not recorded which). These receptors originate from an adult woman who had mild COVID-19 (a few samples of this study predate the infection). Cell type and time point are not known.

This clonotype showed up many times. The chain couples TRBV20-1 to TRBJ1-4; tentatively, D is TRBD1 (6 bases). This CDR3 comprises 16 residues. The germline CDR1 and CDR2 sequences are DFQATT and SNEGSKA (reference sequence). Trimming took 1 base from V and 0 from J, leaving 12 bases between them. In nucleotides, the CDR3 is TGCAGTGCTAGAGGAGGGACACCTGCAACTAATGAAAAACTGTTTTTT. Translated, it gives CSARGGTPATNEKLFF.

This clonotype was seen ten or more times. A junction boundary mismatches the germline segment, possibly from a read error. The chain uses TRBV7-9 and TRBJ1-2; no clear D. The CDR3 covers 14 residues. Germline loops: CDR1 SEHNR, CDR2 FQNEAQ (reference sequence). The CDR3 region has the DNA TGTGCCAGCAGCCTAGCGGATCTTGGCTATGGCTACACCTTC. Translating gives CASSLADLGYGYTF.

This clonotype has at least ten counts. This chain joins TRBV12-3 or TRBV12-4 and TRBJ1-1; D call uncertain. CDR3 length equals 13 residues. V lost 6 bases to trimming and J lost 0 bases, with 8 bases between them. CDR3 DNA sequence: TGTGCCAGCAGCCTAAGATTGAACACTGAAGCTTTCTTT. This codes for CASSLRLNTEAFF.

This chain uses TRBV5-1 with TRBJ2-2; D unclear. The CDR3 extends over 13 amino acids. V was clipped by 4 bases and J by 8 bases, with 12 bases between them. The germline V gene has CDR1 SGHRS and CDR2 YFSETQ. The CDR3 DNA is TGCGCCAGCAGCCCAACCGATCGAGGGGAGCTGTTTTTT. Translating gives CASSPTDRGELFF. Full variable domain (missing parts from reference TRBV5-1 and TRBJ2-2): KAGVTQTPRYLIKTRGQQVTLSCSPISGHRSVSWYQQTPGQGLQFLFEYFSETQRNKGNFPGRFSGRQFSNSRSEMNVSTLELGDSALYLCASSPTDRGELFFGEGSRLTVL.

Ten or more counts support this clonotype. This chain uses TRBV5-1 with TRBJ2-2; D unclear. The V end lost 0 bases, the J end lost 6 bases, and 12 bases lay between the germline ends. The CDR3 consists of 15 residues. The germline gives CDR1 SGHRS, CDR2 YFSETQ. Here the CDR3 reads CASSLAYGDSGELFF. DNA for the CDR3: TGCGCCAGCAGCTTGGCCTACGGTGATTCCGGGGAGCTGTTTTTT.

This clonotype was seen repeatedly, ten times or more. CDR3 DNA: TGCAGTGCTTTCAGGGCCCCGGGGGGCTACACCTTC. Amino acids: CSAFRAPGGYTF. V is TRBV20-1 and J is TRBJ1-2, with D maybe TRBD1 (5 bases). Trimming pared 5 bases from V and 8 bases from J, leaving 15 bases between. In germline, CDR1 is DFQATT, CDR2 SNEGSKA (reference sequence). This CDR3 region has 12 residues.

V is TRBV12-3 or TRBV12-4 and J is TRBJ2-7, with D possibly being TRBD1 (6 bases). Trimming stripped 6 bases from V and 0 bases from J, with 9 bases between. This CDR3 comprises 13 residues. The CDR3 protein is CASSQGNSYEQYF. The DNA for the CDR3 is TGTGCCAGCAGCCAGGGGAACTCCTACGAGCAGTACTTC.

This clonotype was seen at least ten times. V usage is TRBV4-2 and J usage is TRBJ2-4, with D possibly TRBD2 on 6 matching bases. V lost 0 bases and J 8 bases, leaving 14 bases between the germline ends. The CDR3 spans 15 residues. Germline loops: CDR1 LGHNA, CDR2 YNFKEQ. As DNA, the CDR3 is TGTGCCAGCAGCCAAGAAGACCTAGCTAGCGACATTCAGTACTTC. Amino acids: CASSQEDLASDIQYF.

Many counts were recorded for this clonotype. The V call is TRBV6-5, the J call TRBJ2-2; no firm D call. The V end lost 5 bases, the J end lost 3 bases, and 4 bases lay between the germline ends. CDR3 length: 12 amino acids. Germline assignment: CDR1 MNHEY and CDR2 SVGAGI. CDR3 in amino acids: CASSLYTGELFF. CDR3 nucleotide sequence: TGTGCCAGCAGTCTTTACACCGGGGAGCTGTTTTTT.

This clonotype appeared many times. The V gene is TRBV6-2 or TRBV6-3, the J gene TRBJ2-2; 10 bases are shared with TRBD2. Germline trimming cut 5 bases from V and 3 bases from J; bases unmatched to any gene: 12. This CDR3 region has 18 residues. Germline V gene lookup returns CDR1 MNHEY and CDR2 SVGEGT. The CDR3 DNA is TGTGCCAGCAGTGAGAGAACCGGGACTAGCGACTACACCGGGGAGCTGTTTTTT. Residues: CASSERTGTSDYTGELFF.

The table lists this clonotype with many counts. The chain combines TRBV19 with TRBJ2-5; perhaps TRBD2 as D (5 bases). V shed 5 bases and J shed 2 bases, with 9 bases lying between them. The CDR3 spans 13 residues. Germline V gene data show CDR1 as LNHDA and CDR2 as SQIVND (reference sequence). As DNA, the CDR3 is TGTGCCAGTAGTGGAAGACTACAAGAGACCCAGTACTTC. This encodes CASSGRLQETQYF. Using reference TRBV19 and TRBJ2-5 for the parts outside the CDR3, the full variable domain is DGGITQSPKYLFRKEGQNVTLSCEQNLNHDAMYWYRQDPGQGLRLIYYSQIVNDFQKGDIAEGYSVSREKKESFPLTVTSAQKNPTAFYLCASSGRLQETQYFGPGTRLLVL.

This clonotype came up many times. The CDR3 region is CASSVATRDNEQFF. For the CDR3, the DNA is TGTGCCAGCAGCGTAGCTACCAGAGACAATGAGCAGTTCTTC. This chain connects TRBV9 to TRBJ2-1; D call uncertain. Germline lookup yields CDR1 SGDLS and CDR2 YYNGEE. The V and J ends lost 0 bases and 5 bases respectively, with 9 bases between them. The CDR3 covers 14 residues.

This clonotype was detected many times. The chain employs TRBV5-5 and TRBJ2-3; D may be TRBD1 (5 bases). From germline, CDR1 is SGHKS and CDR2 YYEKEE (reference sequence). The CDR3 covers 15 residues. V lost 0 bases and J lost 5, with 13 bases in between. This chain's CDR3 is CASSLARAYGDTQYF. The CDR3 DNA follows: TGTGCCAGCAGCTTGGCCAGGGCATATGGAGATACGCAGTATTTT. The full variable domain, completed using reference TRBV5-5 and TRBJ2-3, is DAGVTQSPTHLIKTRGQQVTLRCSPISGHKSVSWYQQVLGQGPQFIFQYYEKEERGRGNFPDRFSARQFPNYSSELNVNALLLGDSALYLCASSLARAYGDTQYFGPGTRLTVL.

This clonotype has a count of ten or more. The rearrangement links TRBV6-2 or TRBV6-3 to TRBJ2-7; 7 positions match TRBD1. Losses at the gene ends were 5 bases for V and 5 bases for J; bases not matched to a gene: 3. The CDR3 is 12 residues long. Germline V gene sequence: CDR1 MNHEY, CDR2 SVGEGT. Here the CDR3 reads CASSTGANEQYF. CDR3 nucleotides: TGTGCCAGCAGTACAGGGGCCAACGAGCAGTACTTC.

There are many counts of this clonotype. The chain links TRBV10-3 to TRBJ1-1; no clear D gene. V lost 4 bases, J lost 6 bases, and 15 bases lay in between. The germline CDR1 and CDR2 sequences are ENHRY and SYGVKD. CDR3 length: 14 amino acids. CDR3 in DNA: TGTGCCATCAGTGGGCTTCAGATTCAGTCTGAAGCTTTCTTT. This gives the protein CAISGLQIQSEAFF.

This clonotype was recorded many times. V usage is TRBV5-6 and J usage is TRBJ2-7; D is perhaps TRBD1 (7 bases). The V gene lost 5 bases and the J gene lost 4 bases, with 16 bases spanning the gap. This CDR3 contains 14 residues. Germline loops: CDR1 SGHDT, CDR2 YYEEEE. For the CDR3, the DNA is TGTGCCAGCAGTGGCTGGAGGGGGCTTTACGAGCAGTACTTC. It is translated as CASSGWRGLYEQYF.

This clonotype was picked up many times. The chain combines TRBV27 with TRBJ1-6; 7 nucleotides align to TRBD1. Trimming removed 7 bases from V and 9 bases from J; junction bases left unmatched: 9. CDR3 length: 14 amino acids. Germline CDR1 and CDR2: MNHEY and SMNVEV (reference sequence). CDR3 DNA: TGTGCCAGCACCCGCAGGGGGACACCTTCACCCCTCCACTTT. Translating it yields CASTRRGTPSPLHF.

In this sample, this clonotype turned up many times. The chain recombines TRBV7-9 with TRBJ2-1; 7 bases match TRBD1. Germline assignment: CDR1 SEHNR and CDR2 FQNEAQ (reference sequence). The CDR3 runs to 14 residues. The V and J ends lost 5 bases and 7 bases, in that order; junction bases with no gene match: 8. Written as DNA, the CDR3 is TGTGCCAGCAGCGCTAAGGGGGCCCGGAATGAGCAGTTCTTC. Amino acid sequence: CASSAKGARNEQFF.

This clonotype was observed at least ten times. This chain links TRBV6-6 with TRBJ2-7; 10 bases are shared with TRBD1. The CDR3 consists of 17 residues. Germline lookup yields CDR1 MNHNY and CDR2 SVGAGI (reference sequence). V gave up 2 bases and J gave up 5 bases; unmatched junction bases: 12. The CDR3 sequence is CASSYAGTGDRMDEQYF. The CDR3 DNA follows: TGTGCCAGCAGTTACGCCGGGACAGGGGACAGAATGGACGAGCAGTACTTC.

This clonotype has ten or more counts. The chain uses TRBV7-8 and TRBJ2-7; the match to TRBD2 covers 13 bases. The trim removed 4 bases at V and 1 base at J, leaving 10 bases unmatched. This CDR3 has 18 amino acids. Germline V gene sequence: CDR1 SGHVS, CDR2 FQNEAQ. The CDR3, as DNA: TGTGCCAGCAGCTCCGGGACTAGCGGGGAAACCTGGTCCTACGAGCAGTACTTC. This sequence encodes CASSSGTSGETWSYEQYF.

This clonotype was observed many times. The chain has TRBV19 and TRBJ2-7, with 7 nucleotides matching TRBD2. In germline, CDR1 is LNHDA, CDR2 SQIVND (reference sequence). V was clipped by 3 bases and J by 0 bases; unmatched bases: 8. The CDR3 spans 16 residues. CDR3 DNA sequence: TGTGCCAGTAGTATGAGGGGAGGGAGGTCCTCCTACGAGCAGTACTTC. This gives the protein CASSMRGGRSSYEQYF. The whole variable domain, filled in from reference TRBV19 and TRBJ2-7, reads DGGITQSPKYLFRKEGQNVTLSCEQNLNHDAMYWYRQDPGQGLRLIYYSQIVNDFQKGDIAEGYSVSREKKESFPLTVTSAQKNPTAFYLCASSMRGGRSSYEQYFGPGTRLTVT.